The 26 T cell receptor beta chains reported below all come from one sample, sequenced in a study of OX40 agonist ivuxolimab in advanced cancers. The assay was immunoSEQ multiplex PCR, and TCRdb's table has in-frame clones only and misses some. The table lists 70,000 or so clones, 88% of them singletons. The sample here was CD4+ or CD8+ T cells sorted from blood, taken in a trial of the OX40 agonist ivuxolimab. The origin of the receptors is an adult with an advanced solid tumor such as melanoma, head and neck, liver or kidney cancer.

The rearrangement links TRBV7-3 to TRBJ2-1, with TRBD2 as a possible D gene (6 bases). CDR3 length: 16 amino acids. Trimming stripped 5 bases from V and 3 bases from J, with 17 bases between. Germline V gene sequence: CDR1 SGHTA, CDR2 FQGTGA. CDR3 residues: CASSKTLSGDYNEQFF. CDR3 DNA sequence: TGTGCCAGCAGCAAAACCCTTAGCGGAGACTACAATGAGCAGTTCTTC.

This rearrangement joins TRBV27 to TRBJ2-6; possible D gene TRBD1, 6 bases. CDR1 is MNHEY, CDR2 SMNVEV, per germline (reference sequence). The ends were cut back, 7 bases at V and 4 bases at J, with 17 bases in the middle. The CDR3 has 16 residues. The CDR3 nucleotides read TGTGCCAGCACCCAAGACGGACAGTGGGGGGCCAACGTCCTGACTTTC. This sequence encodes CASTQDGQWGANVLTF. Drawing the rest from reference TRBV27 and TRBJ2-6, the complete variable domain is EAQVTQNPRYLITVTGKKLTVTCSQNMNHEYMSWYRQDPGLGLRQIYYSMNVEVTDKGDVPEGYKVSRKEKRNFPLILESPSPNQTSLYFCASTQDGQWGANVLTFGAGSRLTVL.

The chain couples TRBV5-6 to TRBJ1-3; D call uncertain. Trimming pared 0 bases from V and 4 bases from J, leaving 14 bases between. The CDR3 has 16 amino acids. Germline values: CDR1 SGHDT, CDR2 YYEEEE. CDR3 bases: TGTGCCAGCAGCTTGGTGGCCAGCCGGTGGGGAAACACCATATATTTT. This gives the protein CASSLVASRWGNTIYF.

The rearrangement uses TRBV10-3 and TRBJ2-1; 7 nucleotides line up with TRBD2. With 11 bases clipped from V and 7 bases from J, the junction kept 8 bases outside the gene matches. The CDR3 contains 12 residues. Germline CDR1 ENHRY, CDR2 SYGVKD. CDR3 in amino acids: CAGAGGSNEQFF. In nucleotides, the CDR3 is TGTGCCGGTGCGGGCGGGAGTAATGAGCAGTTCTTC.

J is TRBJ1-2 and V is TRBV7-8; D is unresolved. Trimming shortened V by 5 bases and J by 3 bases, and 10 bases separated the two germline ends. Germline CDR1 SGHVS, CDR2 FQNEAQ. This CDR3 spans 13 amino acids. The CDR3 sequence: CASSQGKDYGYTF. CDR3 nucleotide sequence: TGTGCCAGCAGCCAAGGGAAGGACTATGGCTACACCTTC.

CDR3 protein: CASSLGQGAISQPQHF. The CDR3 nucleotides are TGTGCCAGCAGCTTAGGTCAGGGGGCGATCAGTCAGCCCCAGCATTTT. The chain recombines TRBV7-9 with TRBJ1-5; TRBD1 matches at 8 bases. Germline trimming cut 1 base from V and 6 bases from J; bases unmatched to any gene: 8. Germline lookup yields CDR1 SEHNR and CDR2 FQNEAQ (reference sequence). The CDR3 has 16 amino acids.

This clone has only a few counts. The CDR3 is CASSRGGTGPAFF. Written as DNA, the CDR3 is TGTGCCAGCAGTCGGGGGGGGACAGGGCCGGCTTTCTTT. The V and J genes are TRBV28 and TRBJ1-1; 9 bases fit TRBD1. The CDR3 is 13 amino acids. V shed 5 bases and J 11 bases; nucleotides not matched to a gene: 9. Germline V lookup: CDR1 MDHEN, CDR2 SYDVKM. The entire variable domain, with the rest obtained from reference TRBV28 and TRBJ1-1, is as follows: DVKVTQSSRYLVKRTGEKVFLECVQDMDHENMFWYRQDPGLGLRLIYFSYDVKMKEKGDIPEGYSVSREKKERFSLILESASTNQTSMYLCASSRGGTGPAFFGQGTRLTVV.

The rearrangement uses TRBV6-5 and TRBJ2-1, with D possibly called TRBD1 or TRBD2 (5 bases each). Trimming removed 11 bases from V and 7 bases from J, with 9 bases in between. This CDR3 is 10 amino acids long. CDR1 MNHEY and CDR2 SVGAGI come from the germline V gene. In nucleotides, the CDR3 is TGTGCCTCGTGGGGGAATGAGCAGTTCTTC. Amino acid sequence: CASWGNEQFF.

The rearrangement uses TRBV4-3 and TRBJ2-2, with D tentatively TRBD1 (5 bases). The ends were cut back, 0 bases at V and 5 bases at J, with 13 bases in the middle. There are 16 residues in the CDR3. CDR1 and CDR2 (germline): LGHNA, YSLEER. CDR3: CASSQEGDYGTGELFF. Here the CDR3 DNA reads TGCGCCAGCAGCCAAGAAGGGGATTATGGGACCGGGGAGCTGTTTTTT.

In DNA, the CDR3 is TGTGCCAGCAGTTACTCGGGACAGGGTGCCAATGAGCAGTTCTTC. Its protein product is CASSYSGQGANEQFF. V and J are TRBV6-5 and TRBJ2-1; 9 bases align to TRBD1. From germline, CDR1 is MNHEY and CDR2 SVGAGI. Trimming cost V 0 bases and J 6 bases; bases outside gene matches: 3. The CDR3 covers 15 residues.

The V and J genes are TRBV19 and TRBJ2-2, with TRBD2 identical over 8 bases. The V and J ends lost 7 bases and 4 bases, in that order; junction bases with no gene match: 14. Germline assignment: CDR1 LNHDA and CDR2 SQIVND (reference sequence). The CDR3 has 17 residues. This chain's CDR3 is CASTLRGGAVVTGELFF. The CDR3 DNA follows: TGTGCCAGTACCCTCCGGGGGGGGGCAGTAGTCACCGGGGAGCTGTTTTTT.

The chain is built from TRBV7-2 and TRBJ1-6, with D possibly being TRBD1 (5 bases). The germline V gene has CDR1 SGHTA and CDR2 FQGNSA. There are 13 residues in the CDR3. Trimming shortened V by 6 bases and J by 10 bases, and 13 bases separated the two germline ends. The CDR3 DNA follows: TGTGCCAGCAGAACCGCGGGGGAATCACCCCTCCACTTT. As protein: CASRTAGESPLHF.

The genes are TRBV7-2 and TRBJ1-2; unclear D gene. The CDR3 spans 13 residues. V gave up 1 base and J gave up 8 bases, with 11 bases separating them. Germline CDR1 reads SGHTA; CDR2 reads FQGNSA. In DNA form, the CDR3 reads TGTGCCAGCAGCTTAGGCCCGGTGGGGGGCTACACCTTC. Translated: CASSLGPVGGYTF.

The chain joins TRBV7-3 to TRBJ1-4; possible D gene TRBD1, 6 bases. The length of the CDR3 is 17 residues. CDR1 and CDR2 from the germline V gene are SGHTA and FQGTGA. Trimming shortened V by 5 bases and J by 5 bases, and 21 bases separated the two germline ends. CDR3 loop: CASSQGLLALPNEKLFF. The CDR3 coding sequence is TGTGCCAGCAGCCAGGGGTTGTTAGCTCTTCCCAATGAAAAACTGTTTTTT.

The V and J genes are TRBV19 and TRBJ1-6; a weak D match, TRBD1 (5 bases). Germline V CDR1 and CDR2: LNHDA, SQIVND (reference sequence). This CDR3 is built from 15 residues. Trimming stripped 6 bases from V and 10 bases from J, with 19 bases between. The chain's CDR3 is CASSTPGTGGSPLHF. CDR3 sequence (DNA): TGTGCCAGTAGCACTCCCGGGACCGGCGGGTCACCCCTCCACTTT.

The chain joins TRBV2 to TRBJ2-5; 13 bases are shared with TRBD2. The CDR3 is 18 amino acids. Germline CDR1 and CDR2: SNHLY and FYNNEI. V lost 6 bases, J lost 7 bases, and 17 bases stayed unmatched. CDR3 sequence: CASSGVDTLAGGLLTQYF. In DNA, the CDR3 is TGTGCCAGCAGCGGGGTTGACACACTAGCGGGGGGGCTTTTGACCCAGTACTTC.

The chain joins TRBV5-4 to TRBJ2-5; 11 bases are a match to TRBD2. CDR1 and CDR2 from the germline V gene are SGHNT and YYREEE (reference sequence). The CDR3 totals 14 residues. Trimming removed 4 bases from V and 5 bases from J; junction bases left unmatched: 4. The DNA of the CDR3 is TGTGCCAGCAGCAATAGCGGGGGGGCGGAGACCCAGTACTTC. Translation: CASSNSGGAETQYF. The full variable domain, in which reference TRBV5-4 and TRBJ2-5 provide the parts outside the CDR3, is ETGVTQSPTHLIKTRGQQVTLRCSSQSGHNTVSWYQQALGQGPQFIFQYYREEENGRGNFPPRFSGLQFPNYSSELNVNALELDDSALYLCASSNSGGAETQYFGPGTRLLVL.

In this sample, this clone turned up once. The chain employs TRBV7-2 and TRBJ2-7; 8 bases line up with TRBD1. CDR1 and CDR2 from the germline V gene are SGHTA and FQGNSA. This CDR3 has 17 residues. Trimming removed 2 bases from V and 2 bases from J; junction bases left unmatched: 11. CDR3 DNA sequence: TGTGCCAGCAGCTTATCGGCGCAGGGGGCGCGCACCTACGAGCAGTACTTC. This translates into CASSLSAQGARTYEQYF.

The chain links TRBV27 to TRBJ1-2; D gene ambiguous. This CDR3 comprises 13 residues. Germline assignment: CDR1 MNHEY and CDR2 SMNVEV (reference sequence). V gave up 6 bases and J gave up 3 bases, with 11 bases separating them. The CDR3 sequence: CASSPTKDYGYTF. In nucleotides, the CDR3 is TGTGCCAGCAGCCCCACTAAGGACTATGGCTACACCTTC.

CDR3 in amino acids: CASSPHLGQDSNQPQHF. The DNA for the CDR3 is TGCGCCAGCAGCCCCCATTTGGGACAGGATAGCAATCAGCCCCAGCATTTT. This chain connects TRBV4-1 to TRBJ1-5, with 8 nucleotides matching TRBD1. V lost 4 bases to trimming and J lost 0 bases; unmatched junction nucleotides: 8. This CDR3 has 17 amino acids. Per germline, CDR1 MGHRA and CDR2 YSYEKL.

About this clone itself: A read error may account for a junction end that differs from germline. This same CDR3 is encoded by further DNA sequences in the sample. This chain connects TRBV7-7 to TRBJ2-1; 9 positions match TRBD1. There are 15 residues in the CDR3. Germline V gene lookup returns CDR1 SSHAT and CDR2 FNYEAQ (reference sequence). CDR3 sequence (DNA): TGTGCTAGCAGCCCGGGACAGGGCTCCTACAATGAGCAGTTCTTC. It translates to CASSPGQGSYNEQFF.

The CDR3 loop is CASSKTGGTSYEQYF. The CDR3 DNA sequence: TGTGCCAGCAGCAAGACAGGGGGGACCTCCTACGAGCAGTACTTC. The chain employs TRBV9 and TRBJ2-7; 9 bases fit TRBD1. CDR3 size: 15 residues. The trim removed 4 bases at V and 0 bases at J, leaving 5 bases unmatched. Germline CDR1 reads SGDLS; CDR2 reads YYNGEE.

J is TRBJ1-2 and V is TRBV5-1; 7 positions match TRBD1. The CDR3 totals 14 residues. The J segment lost 7 bases and the V segment lost 3 bases, leaving 9 bases of the junction unmatched. Germline V gene data show CDR1 as SGHRS and CDR2 as YFSETQ. The CDR3 DNA is TGCGCCAGCAGCTACCTCGACAGGGCGGGTGGCTACACCTTC. This gives the protein CASSYLDRAGGYTF.

In DNA form, the CDR3 reads TGTGCCAGCAGTGAAACCCCGGGACACTTCTATGGCTACACCTTC. This gives the protein CASSETPGHFYGYTF. V gene TRBV6-1 combines with J gene TRBJ1-2; D may be TRBD1 (6 bases). This CDR3 contains 15 residues. Germline V lookup: CDR1 MNHNS, CDR2 SASEGT. The V end lost 2 bases, the J end lost 4 bases, and 14 bases lay between the germline ends.

The V call is TRBV5-1, the J call TRBJ2-7; D unresolved. The V gene lost 4 bases and the J gene lost 2 bases, with 13 bases spanning the gap. The CDR3 covers 14 residues. CDR1 and CDR2 (germline): SGHRS, YFSETQ. Here the CDR3 reads CASSRVPQAYEQYF. The CDR3, as DNA: TGCGCCAGCAGCCGCGTGCCCCAAGCCTACGAGCAGTACTTC.

CDR3 loop: CASSLLGQSETQYF. The CDR3 nucleotides are TGCGCCAGCAGCTTATTGGGACAATCAGAGACCCAGTACTTC. This sequence joins TRBV5-1 and TRBJ2-5, with D tentatively TRBD1 (6 bases). Per the germline V gene, CDR1 is SGHRS and CDR2 is YFSETQ. This CDR3 has 14 amino acids. Trimming took 2 bases from V and 4 from J, leaving 12 bases between them.